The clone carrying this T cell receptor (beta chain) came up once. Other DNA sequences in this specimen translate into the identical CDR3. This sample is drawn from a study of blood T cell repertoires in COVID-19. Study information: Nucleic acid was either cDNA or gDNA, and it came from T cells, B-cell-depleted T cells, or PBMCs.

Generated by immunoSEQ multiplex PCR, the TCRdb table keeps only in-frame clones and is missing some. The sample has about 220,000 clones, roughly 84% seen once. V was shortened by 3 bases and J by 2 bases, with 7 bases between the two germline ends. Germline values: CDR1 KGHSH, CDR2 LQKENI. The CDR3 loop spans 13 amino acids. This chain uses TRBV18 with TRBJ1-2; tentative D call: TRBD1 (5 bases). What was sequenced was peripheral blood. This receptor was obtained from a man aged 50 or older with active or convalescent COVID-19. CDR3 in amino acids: CASSPDSNYGYTF. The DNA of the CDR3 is TGTGCCAGCTCACCCGACAGCAACTATGGCTACACCTTC.